Here is one TCR beta chain with its context. Antigen unknown. The data originate from a study of cytomegalovirus exposure and HLA in healthy donors. The PCR employed 60 Vbeta primers together with 13 Jbeta primers. Here immunoSEQ multiplex PCR was the method, and the copy in TCRdb shows in-frame clones only, minus some. The table lists tens of thousands of clones. This CDR3 has 16 amino acids. The V gene lost 7 bases and the J gene lost 2 bases, with 23 bases spanning the gap. Germline CDR1 GTSNPN, CDR2 SVGIG (reference sequence). Study-level results: Per a prior analysis, the majority of TCR beta V segments were productive roughly 87% or roughly 30% of the time.

What was sequenced was PBMCs. This TCR derives from a man younger than 40 in good health and CMV-seropositive. The V gene is TRBV30, the J gene TRBJ1-2; weak D call: TRBD1 (5 bases). The CDR3 here is CAYDPKSSTANYGYTF. CDR3 coding DNA: TGTGCCTATGACCCTAAATCCTCGACAGCCAACTATGGCTACACCTTC.